The next 8 T cell receptor beta chains were all read from a single sample in a study of blood T cell repertoires in COVID-19. The assay was immunoSEQ multiplex PCR, and TCRdb's table has in-frame clones only and misses some. This table has fewer than 250,000 clones, around 90% appearing once. Sequencing was done on a sample of peripheral blood. Receptors originate from a man under 40 with COVID-19, enrolled during active disease.

This CDR3 reads CASSVAGAASGELFF. The CDR3 DNA sequence: TGTGCCAGCAGCGTAGCTGGGGCGGCGAGCGGGGAGCTGTTTTTT. This chain joins TRBV9 and TRBJ2-2, with D perhaps TRBD1 (5 bases). Per germline, CDR1 SGDLS and CDR2 YYNGEE. This CDR3 is 15 amino acids long. V lost 0 bases and J lost 7, with 13 bases in between.

CDR3 region: CASSHQTGRSAKAFF. CDR3 nucleotide sequence: TGCGCCAGCAGCCATCAAACAGGGCGAAGCGCGAAAGCTTTCTTT. The rearrangement joins TRBV4-1 to TRBJ1-1; D possibly corresponds to TRBD1 (6 bases). This CDR3 has 15 residues. The germline CDR1 and CDR2 sequences are MGHRA and YSYEKL. Trimming stripped 3 bases from V and 9 bases from J, with 20 bases between.

This clone has a single count. The V and J genes are TRBV19 and TRBJ2-6, with D possibly matching TRBD2 (6 bases). Germline assignment: CDR1 LNHDA and CDR2 SQIVND (reference sequence). V gave up 1 base and J gave up 3 bases, with 16 bases separating them. CDR3 size: 18 residues. CDR3: CASSIVGLPQGGANVLTF. Written as DNA, the CDR3 is TGTGCCAGTAGTATAGTGGGACTCCCTCAGGGTGGGGCCAACGTCCTGACTTTC.

V and J are TRBV27 and TRBJ1-2, with 9 bases fitting TRBD1. The CDR3 is 12 residues long. CDR1 MNHEY and CDR2 SMNVEV come from the germline V gene (reference sequence). V lost 3 bases, J lost 8 bases, and 1 base stayed unmatched. The CDR3 DNA reads as TGTGCCAGCAGTTTGGGACAGGGAGGCTACACCTTC. Translating gives CASSLGQGGYTF.

This chain uses TRBV19 with TRBJ2-1, with D possibly TRBD1 on 6 matching bases. This CDR3 comprises 14 residues. The V and J ends lost 7 bases and 5 bases respectively, with 15 bases between them. The germline V gene encodes CDR1 LNHDA and CDR2 SQIVND (reference sequence). The CDR3 reads CASTTGKVHNEQFF. The CDR3 DNA is TGTGCCAGTACTACAGGGAAAGTCCACAATGAGCAGTTCTTC. Drawing the rest from reference TRBV19 and TRBJ2-1, the complete variable domain is DGGITQSPKYLFRKEGQNVTLSCEQNLNHDAMYWYRQDPGQGLRLIYYSQIVNDFQKGDIAEGYSVSREKKESFPLTVTSAQKNPTAFYLCASTTGKVHNEQFFGPGTRLTVL.

This sequence joins TRBV4-2 and TRBJ1-1, with 10 bases aligning to TRBD1. From germline, CDR1 is LGHNA and CDR2 YNFKEQ. The CDR3 has 15 amino acids. V lost 1 base and J lost 1; bases outside the gene matches: 0. CDR3 amino acids: CASSQGQGANTEAFF. Written as DNA, the CDR3 is TGTGCCAGCAGCCAAGGACAGGGGGCGAACACTGAAGCTTTCTTT.

The J gene is TRBJ2-5, the V gene TRBV2, with D maybe TRBD2 (5 bases). Between the trimmed V and J ends, which lost 5 bases and 2 bases, there was a span of 9 bases. Germline-derived CDR1 and CDR2 are SNHLY and FYNNEI. CDR3 length equals 13 residues. The DNA of the CDR3 is TGTGCCAGCAGTCTAAGGGAGCAAGAGACCCAGTACTTC. Protein product: CASSLREQETQYF.

This chain connects TRBV5-1 to TRBJ2-3, with D unclear. The CDR3 spans 15 residues. Trimming stripped 6 bases from V and 0 bases from J, with 14 bases between. The germline V gene encodes CDR1 SGHRS and CDR2 YFSETQ. CDR3 protein: CASTSTASSTDTQYF. The CDR3 region has the DNA TGCGCCAGCACCAGTACAGCATCTAGCACAGATACGCAGTATTTT.